This TCR beta chain was identified in a study of OX40 agonist ivuxolimab in advanced cancers. Context from the whole study: Ivuxolimab, which targeted the costimulatory receptor OX40 (CD134), was an agonistic, fully human IgG2 monoclonal antibody. The purpose of peripheral TCRbeta sequencing was to test whether ivuxolimab changed TCR sequence diversity and led to clonal T-cell expansion. Patients were allowed to have had prior anti-PD-1, anti-PD-L1 or anti-CTLA-4 therapy, and approximately 39% of the dose-escalation patients had been treated with checkpoint inhibitors. The paper describes the monotherapy dose-escalation part (N of about 52 patients) of the phase I trial of ivuxolimab. Intravenous ivuxolimab was administered to patients every 2 weeks at six dose levels: 0.01, 0.1, 0.3, 1.5, 3 and 10 mg/kg. The dose-escalation cohort was about 87% male with a mean age of approximately 59 years, ranging from roughly 20 to 80. Partial responses occurred in three dose-escalation patients: two with cutaneous melanoma and one with hepatocellular carcinoma. Of the approximately 50 dose-escalation patients, hepatocellular carcinoma was present in 19, melanoma in about 15, renal cell carcinoma in 9 and head and neck cancer in 9. Results the study describes overall, beyond this receptor: At doses of 0.1 to 3.0 mg/kg, clonal expansion of both CD4+ and CD8+ blood T cells was observed from baseline to week 6. After ivuxolimab, more expanded clones were found on average in CD8+ T cells than in CD4+ T cells. Low levels of normalized T-cell clonal expansion were also seen in some patients who did not respond. Which antigens the clonally expanded peripheral T cells were specific for was not determined. In the 0.1-3.0 mg/kg groups, partial responders had among the lowest normalized peripheral clonal expansion, particularly in CD8+ T cells.

Genomic DNA was isolated from the sorted cells so that the TCRbeta CDR3 region could be sequenced. The immunoSEQ Assay was used to sequence the TCRbeta CDR3 regions. This is the immuneACCESS table as TCRdb keeps it, with only in-frame sequences that have V and J called. A part of the clones is gone; compared with another copy, unresolved V genes explain less than half, and the rest is unexplained. For this sample there are fewer than 55,000 clones; 80% to 90% appear just once. The ten most abundant clones make up under 13% of the sample. Patients with autoimmune disease history or receiving systemic immunosuppression were excluded from the trial. Peripheral blood for TCR sequencing was drawn from every dose cohort at baseline, at cycle 4 day 1 and at cycle 7 day 1. Samples came from an open-label, multicenter, first-in-human phase I dose-escalation trial of ivuxolimab. Adults with locally advanced or metastatic melanoma, renal cell, hepatocellular, or head and neck squamous cell carcinoma were enrolled in the trial. CD4+ and CD8+ T cells were sorted separately from peripheral blood before TCR sequencing.

Taken from cysteine to phenylalanine, the CDR3 has 17 residues. The sequence is cut down to CDR3 DNA, 51 bases in frame from base 1. V and J are truncated by 2 bases and 0 bases respectively, leaving an intervening sequence of 16 bases. Per the germline V gene (reference sequence), SEHNR is the CDR1 and FQNEAQ is the CDR2. Worth noting for this clone: No cognate antigen has been identified for it. Within one base of it there is no much larger clone, and no base qualities were kept.

The sequencing used CD4+ or CD8+ T cells sorted from blood, collected in a trial of the OX40 agonist ivuxolimab. The V gene is TRBV7-9 and the J gene is TRBJ2-5; TRBD2 is possibly the D segment (5 matching bases). This receptor was identified in an adult with an advanced solid tumor such as melanoma, head and neck, liver or kidney cancer. The DNA sequence is as follows: TGTGCCAGCAGCTTAAGTCGAAGCGGACCAAACCAAGAGACCCAGTACTTC. It encodes CASSLSRSGPNQETQYF.